This T cell receptor beta chain was sequenced for a study of Graves' ophthalmopathy and Graves' hyperthyroidism. General observations from the study: Ophthalmopathy progression was predicted by the model at 60% to 71% sensitivity and roughly 72% specificity. Most thyroid clonotypes with frequency above 0.001 were detected in blood too.

The CDR3 sequence is 14 residues long. Germline V gives CDR1 SGHTA, CDR2 FQGNSA. V was cut by 3 bases and J by 5 bases, with 10 bases left in between. Someone took the PBMCs out of roughly 10 ml of fresh peripheral blood. Comment on this clonotype: Antigen specificity is unknown.

For repertoire sequencing, the TCR beta CDR3 regions were amplified from RNA transcripts. HTBI primers were used in a first-round RT-PCR, which preceded a second-round multiplex PCR. Using its own MiXCR run on the multiplex PCR reads, TCRdb lists one record per CDR3 protein. The data show 600,000 to 950,000 distinct CDR3 sequences, with around 40% seen just once and 35% to 55% held by the top ten. The origin of this receptor is an adult man with Graves' ophthalmopathy. Material for sequencing was peripheral blood. The J gene is TRBJ2-2, the V gene TRBV7-2, with D perhaps TRBD2 (6 bases). This CDR3 is CASSFYGRTGELFF. For the CDR3, the DNA is TGTGCCAGCAGCTTTTATGGGAGGACCGGGGAGCTGTTTTTT.